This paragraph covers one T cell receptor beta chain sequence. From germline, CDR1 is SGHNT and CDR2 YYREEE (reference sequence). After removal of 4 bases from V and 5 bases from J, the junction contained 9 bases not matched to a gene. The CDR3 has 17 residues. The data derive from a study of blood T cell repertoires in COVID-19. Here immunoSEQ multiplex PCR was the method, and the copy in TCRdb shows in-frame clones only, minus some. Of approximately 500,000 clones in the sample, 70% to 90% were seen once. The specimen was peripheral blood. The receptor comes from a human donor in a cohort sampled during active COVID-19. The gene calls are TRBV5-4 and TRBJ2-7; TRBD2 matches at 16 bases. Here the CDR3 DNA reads TGTGCCAGCAGCAAGGGACTAGCGGGAGGGCCAAAGGACGAGCAGTACTTC. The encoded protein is CASSKGLAGGPKDEQYF.